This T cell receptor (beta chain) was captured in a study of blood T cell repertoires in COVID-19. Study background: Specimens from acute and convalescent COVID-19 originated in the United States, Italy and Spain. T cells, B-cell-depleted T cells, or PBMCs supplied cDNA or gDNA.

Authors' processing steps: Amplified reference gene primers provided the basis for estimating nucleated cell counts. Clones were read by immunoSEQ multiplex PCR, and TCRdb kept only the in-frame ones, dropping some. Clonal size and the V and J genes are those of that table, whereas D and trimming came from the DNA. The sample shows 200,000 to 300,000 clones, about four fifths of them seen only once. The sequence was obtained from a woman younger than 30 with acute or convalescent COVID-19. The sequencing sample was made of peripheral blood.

The CDR3 sequence: CASSQDSQGAWIQYF. The CDR3 region has the DNA TGCGCCAGCAGCCAAGATAGTCAGGGGGCTTGGATTCAGTACTTC. V usage is TRBV4-3 and J usage is TRBJ2-4; the match to TRBD1 covers 8 bases. Looked up from germline, CDR1 is LGHNA and CDR2 is YSLEER. V lost 0 bases and J lost 10; bases outside the gene matches: 8. This CDR3 has 15 amino acids.